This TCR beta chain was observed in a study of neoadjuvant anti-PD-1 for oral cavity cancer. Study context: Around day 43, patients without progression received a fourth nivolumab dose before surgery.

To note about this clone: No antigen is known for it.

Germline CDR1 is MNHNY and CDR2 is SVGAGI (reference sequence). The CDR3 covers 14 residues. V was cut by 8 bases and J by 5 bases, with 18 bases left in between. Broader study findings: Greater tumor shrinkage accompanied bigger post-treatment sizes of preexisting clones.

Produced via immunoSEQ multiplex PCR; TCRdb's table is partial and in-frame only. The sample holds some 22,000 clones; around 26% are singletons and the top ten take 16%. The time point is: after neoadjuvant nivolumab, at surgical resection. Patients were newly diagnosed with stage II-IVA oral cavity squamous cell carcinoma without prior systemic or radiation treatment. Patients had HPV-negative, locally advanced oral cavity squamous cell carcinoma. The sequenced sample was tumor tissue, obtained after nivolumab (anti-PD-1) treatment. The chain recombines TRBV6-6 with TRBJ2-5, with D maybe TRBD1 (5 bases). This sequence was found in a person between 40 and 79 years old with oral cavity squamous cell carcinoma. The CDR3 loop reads CASRAGPIKETQYF. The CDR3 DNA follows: TGTGCCAGCCGCGCAGGGCCCATCAAGGAGACCCAGTACTTC.